The entry below describes one TCR beta chain. MiXCR, run by TCRdb on the 5' RACE reads, gives a single entry per CDR3 protein. The sample has roughly 42,000 distinct CDR3 sequences; 22% are singletons. Germline V lookup: CDR1 LGHNA, CDR2 YNFKEQ. V lost 4 bases, J lost 3 bases, and 15 bases lay in between. This CDR3 spans 15 amino acids. The sorted Tregs were CD4+CD25+CD127-/low cells. The clonotype comes from a female donor with breast cancer. This chain joins TRBV4-2 and TRBJ1-2; D is possibly TRBD1 (5 bases). Sequencing used Tregs sorted from blood. The CDR3 protein is CASSPRREDYYGYTF. The DNA for the CDR3 is TGTGCCAGCAGCCCACGCAGGGAAGACTACTATGGCTACACCTTC.